The present T cell receptor beta chain was sequenced within a study of PD-L1 blockade in urothelial cancer. The time point is: pretreatment peripheral blood. The CDR3 totals 17 residues. The germline gives CDR1 SGDLS, CDR2 YYNGEE. The V end was cut by 3 bases, the J end by 0 bases, with 17 bases between. Sequenced by immunoSEQ multiplex PCR; TCRdb stores in-frame clones only, minus some. The table lists 60,000 to 65,000 clones, approximately 80% of them singletons, with about 2.9% in the top ten. J is TRBJ2-3 and V is TRBV9; weak D call: TRBD2 (6 bases). The receptor comes from a man between 65 and 79 years old with urothelial cancer. This specimen was PBMCs, taken around atezolizumab (anti-PD-L1) treatment. In nucleotides, the CDR3 is TGTGCCAGCAGCGCGAGGATAGCGGACCCTAGCACAGATACGCAGTATTTT. Translating it yields CASSARIADPSTDTQYF. Variable domain in full (rest from reference TRBV9 and TRBJ2-3): DSGVTQTPKHLITATGQRVTLRCSPRSGDLSVYWYQQSLDQGLQFLIQYYNGEERAKGNILERFSAQQFPDLHSELNLSSLELGDSALYFCASSARIADPSTDTQYFGPGTRLTVL.